This TCR beta chain was observed in a study of cytomegalovirus exposure and HLA in healthy donors. The V gene end was trimmed by 4 bases and the J gene end by 2 bases; junction bases not matched to a gene: 10. Germline CDR1 reads LGHNA; CDR2 reads YNFKEQ. The CDR3 has 18 amino acids. General study points: Presence/absence comparisons presumed near-even sequencing depth among donors. There were several of the most significant clusters that appeared linked to common viral pathogens in a later analysis. Indistinguishability led to the exclusion of some V segments, TRBV6-2 and TRBV6-3 included. A few CMV-associated chains were confirmed in vitro to be specific for CMV antigens.

This clone was detected only a few times. Its antigen is as yet unknown. A multiplex PCR was run with 60 Vbeta primers and 13 Jbeta primers. Profiling relied on immunoSEQ multiplex PCR, and the TCRdb table lists in-frame clones only, not all of them. Of 110,000 to 150,000 clones in the sample, roughly 85% were seen once. The specimen sequenced was PBMCs. The chain links TRBV4-2 to TRBJ2-3, with 12 bases fitting TRBD2. The sequence was collected from a male donor in good health and CMV-seronegative. The CDR3 coding sequence is TGTGCCAGCAGCCGCAGGACTAGCGGGACGCAAACCACAGATACGCAGTATTTT. This sequence encodes CASSRRTSGTQTTDTQYF.